This TCR beta chain was documented in a study of neurological immune-mediated disorders (dated by TCRdb to about 2019). Some background on the complete study: Peripheral blood TCR-beta repertoires from HTLV-I-associated myelopathy (HAM/TSP) patients, multiple sclerosis patients and healthy controls were compared by UMI-based sequencing. The approximately 110 TCR-beta libraries covered PBMC samples along with longitudinal samples, technical triplicates, and paired sorted CD4+ and CD8+ T-cell subsets. The cohort was made up of about 65 subjects, consisting of around 14 HAM/TSP patients, some 34 multiple sclerosis patients and around 20 healthy controls. General study outcomes and caveats: No identical CDR3 amino acid sequences were found to be shared among expanded clones across subjects, suggesting that TCR-beta repertoires were private in all groups. TCR clonal expansion was greatest in HAM/TSP patients and smallest in MS patients, who ranked below even healthy controls.

The sample holds many counts of this clonotype. The specificity of this receptor is unknown. Base-call qualities are not available, and no considerably larger clone is one nucleotide away. To synthesize cDNA, template-switch 5'RACE was performed with a primer carrying a 10-nucleotide random unique molecular identifier so that each TCR transcript was tagged. Over 160 million TCR-beta sequences, covering 15-18 subjects, were produced in each sequencing run. The RNeasy kit was used to extract total RNA. The KAPA Real-time Library Amplification kit was used to amplify TCR-beta VDJ regions with primers for the TCR constant region and the 5'RACE anchor. Sample indexes and Illumina adaptors were added in a first PCR, and a second PCR then increased library yield. After Ampure bead purification, the TCR product of roughly 650 bp was size-selected on a 2% E-gel SizeSelection system. Before pooling, library quality was checked on a Bioanalyzer, concentration was measured with Qubit, and libraries were quantified with the Kapa Library Quantification kit. An Illumina HiSeq 2500 sequenced the libraries paired-end 2 x 150 bp. To increase sequence diversity, about 25-31% phiX was spiked into each library pool. In the paper's pipeline: Quality-filtered reads were processed with the UMI-based MiGEC pipeline, which removed over 85% of raw TCR sequences during error correction. IMGT germline references were used for aligning VDJ genes, and each clonotype was defined as a unique CDR3 amino acid sequence together with its V-J genes. VDJtools evaluated clonal expansion, Shannon diversity and CDR3 relatedness (CalcPairwiseDistances, ClusterSamples); CLCbio workbench built phylogenetic trees. Using coefficient-of-variation modelling across technical triplicates, the study counted a clone as expanded if it had at least 8 unique UMIs. TCRdb ran its own pipeline on the public reads, namely fastp trimming at Q25 and MiXCR clone calling, and kept in-frame beta chains. Identical CDR3 protein sequences are pooled into one entry, listed with their most common genes and DNA. Here the V and J calls rest on TCRdb's processing, not on the authors' analysis. A total of tens of thousands of distinct CDR3 sequences appear in this sample, about a tenth of them only once. About 1.8% of the sample rests with the top ten.

From a lookup of the germline V gene, CDR1 and CDR2 are SGHRS and YFSETQ. V loses 6 bases, J loses 0 bases, and the germline ends lie 13 bases apart. Taken from cysteine to phenylalanine, the CDR3 has 14 residues. Left in the record is the CDR3 DNA by itself, 42 bases read in frame from the first base. The healthy controls were volunteers from a blood bank in Maryland, USA. For the unsorted PBMC libraries, 2 million PBMCs were stored in RNAlater at -80 degrees C until RNA extraction and were used to generate the libraries. Peripheral blood underwent Ficoll-Hypaque density gradient centrifugation to isolate PBMCs, which were then cryopreserved in liquid nitrogen.

This receptor was identified in a man aged 35 to 55 in good health. What was sequenced was PBMCs. This sequence uses TRBV5-1 and TRBJ2-7; tentative D gene TRBD1, with 5 bases matching. In nucleotide form, the sequence is TGCGCCAGCAAGGGGCAGGGCAGCTCCTACGAGCAGTACTTC. Translated, this is CASKGQGSSYEQYF.